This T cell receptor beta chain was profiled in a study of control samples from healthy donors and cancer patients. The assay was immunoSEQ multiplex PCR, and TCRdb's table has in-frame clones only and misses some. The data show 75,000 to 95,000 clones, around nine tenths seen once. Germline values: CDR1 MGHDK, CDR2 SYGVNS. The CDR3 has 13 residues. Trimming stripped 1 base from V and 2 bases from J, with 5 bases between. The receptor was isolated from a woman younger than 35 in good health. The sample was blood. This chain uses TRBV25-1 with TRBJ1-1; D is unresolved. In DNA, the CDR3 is TGTGCCAGCAGTGAATTACGCAACACTGAAGCTTTCTTT. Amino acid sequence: CASSELRNTEAFF.